This passage covers 30 T cell receptor beta chains from one sample sequenced in a study of tissue T cells after allogeneic stem cell transplantation. Repertoires were generated with immunoSEQ multiplex PCR, while TCRdb's copy carries only in-frame clones and drops some. The data contain more than 45,000 clones, roughly four fifths of them singletons. The sample consisted of sorted cells pooled from one or two spleens. These receptors all come from a pool of C57BL/6 mice in good health.

About this clone: Gene names are mouse gene names. The observed sequence ends 1 residue before the CDR3 terminus, with the missing tail filled in from the germline J gene. The chain couples TRBV16 to TRBJ1-4, with 8 bases identical to TRBD1. V was clipped by 5 bases and J by 7 bases; unmatched bases: 6. CDR3 length equals 14 residues. From germline, CDR1 is SGHSA and CDR2 FRNQAP. The DNA read from the CDR3 is TGTGCAAGCAGCCAGGGGGCGGGGAGCGAAAGATTATTT. Its translation is CASSQGAGSERLF. The whole CDR3 region reads CASSQGAGSERLFF.

As regards this clone: Gene names refer to mouse genes. The DNA ends 1 residue before the CDR3 does, and the rest of the CDR3 is filled in from the germline J gene. This rearrangement joins TRBV3 to TRBJ2-3; D is possibly TRBD2 (5 bases). CDR1 is SNHLY, CDR2 FYNGKV, per germline (reference sequence). The V gene lost 5 bases and the J gene lost 0 bases, with 9 bases spanning the gap. The CDR3 runs to 14 residues. The CDR3 is CASSPLGSAETLYF. CDR3 DNA, as far as it was read: TGTGCCAGCAGCCCCCTGGGTAGTGCAGAAACGCTGTAT.

Note on this clone: The germline and genes are mouse ones. The CDR3 goes on 1 residue after the read ends, and that part is filled in from the germline J gene. The chain is built from TRBV12-1 and TRBJ2-3; 9 nucleotides agree with TRBD2. V was pared by 0 bases and J by 4 bases, with 1 base of the junction left unmatched. This CDR3 is 14 amino acids long. Per the germline V gene, CDR1 is SGHSN and CDR2 is HYEKVE. The part of the CDR3 DNA that was read is TGTGCCAGCTCTCTCGACTGGGGGTCAGAAACGCTGTAT. Its protein is CASSLDWGSETLY. In full, the CDR3 is CASSLDWGSETLYF.

In the case of this clone: The gene names here belong to mouse. The read gets to within 1 residue of the CDR3 end, and the germline J gene fills in the rest. The chain joins TRBV5 to TRBJ2-3, with a tentative D call TRBD1 (6 bases). V lost 4 bases and J 0 bases, leaving 11 bases between the germline ends. CDR3 length: 15 amino acids. The germline V gene has CDR1 LGHNA and CDR2 YNLKQL (reference sequence). The covered CDR3 bases are TGTGCCAGCAGCCCCCGGGACAATAGTGCAGAAACGCTGTAT. Translation: CASSPRDNSAETLY. The whole CDR3 protein reads CASSPRDNSAETLYF.

For this clone: Gene names and germline refer to mouse. The CDR3 end lies 1 residue beyond the end of the read and is filled in from the germline J gene. V and J are TRBV13-1 and TRBJ2-5; 9 nucleotides match TRBD1. The CDR3 contains 14 residues. Germline CDR1 is NSHNY and CDR2 is SYGAGN. Trimming at V came to 2 bases and at J to 5 bases, leaving 3 bases not matched to a gene. The sequenced part of the CDR3 DNA is TGTGCCAGCAGTGACACAGGGGGCGGAGACACCCAGTAC. The encoded protein is CASSDTGGGDTQY. The full CDR3 sequence reads CASSDTGGGDTQYF.

A word on this clone: Mouse gene names apply. The read halts 1 residue ahead of the CDR3 end, with the missing end drawn from the germline J gene. The rearrangement joins TRBV5 to TRBJ1-6; weak D call: TRBD1 (6 bases). TRBJ1-6 is recorded as an ORF, its role being uncertain. The V and J ends lost 4 bases and 5 bases respectively, with 9 bases between them. The CDR3 covers 14 residues. CDR1 LGHNA and CDR2 YNLKQL come from the germline V gene (reference sequence). The DNA read from the CDR3 is TGTGCCAGCAGCCCAGGGACAAATAATTCGCCCCTCTAC. Translating it yields CASSPGTNNSPLY. The complete CDR3 sequence is CASSPGTNNSPLYF.

With respect to this clone: The gene names given are mouse names. The read ends 1 residue shy of where the CDR3 ends; the end is completed using the germline J gene. The rearrangement joins TRBV3 to TRBJ2-5, with TRBD1 as a possible D gene (6 bases). In germline, CDR1 is SNHLY, CDR2 FYNGKV (reference sequence). Trimming took off 3 bases at V and 5 bases at J, with 6 bases between the two ends. The CDR3 has 12 residues. The CDR3 DNA, read in part, is TGTGCCAGCAGCTTCAGGGGAGACACCCAGTAC. Its translation: CASSFRGDTQY. The full CDR3 sequence reads CASSFRGDTQYF.

Concerning this clone: Gene labels here are mouse ones. The read ends 1 residue shy of where the CDR3 ends; the end is completed using the germline J gene. V and J are TRBV12-1 and TRBJ2-7; TRBD2 matches 9 bases. The CDR3 consists of 14 residues. The trim removed 0 bases at V and 4 bases at J, leaving 3 bases unmatched. Per the germline V gene, CDR1 is SGHSN and CDR2 is HYEKVE. The CDR3 protein is CASSLALGGYEQYF. The sequenced CDR3 bases are TGTGCCAGCTCTCTCGCCCTGGGGGGGTATGAACAGTAC. The entire variable domain, with the rest obtained from reference TRBV12-1 and TRBJ2-7, is as follows: DSGVVQSPRHIIKEKGGRSVLTCIPISGHSNVVWYQQTLGKELKFLIQHYEKVERDKGFLPSRFSVQQFDDYHSEMNMSALELEDSAMYFCASSLALGGYEQYFGPGTRLTVL.

As for this clone: All gene names here are mouse names. Read coverage stops 1 residue before the CDR3 terminus; the germline J gene supplies the remainder. The chain is built from TRBV15 and TRBJ2-1; 7 nucleotides match TRBD1. V shed 3 bases and J 2 bases; nucleotides not matched to a gene: 1. CDR3 length equals 14 residues. CDR1 and CDR2 from the germline V gene are SGHND and FRSKSL. Partial CDR3 DNA: TGTGCCAGCAGTTTGGGACAGCACTATGCTGAGCAGTTC. As protein: CASSLGQHYAEQF. The complete CDR3 protein is CASSLGQHYAEQFF. Looking up the rest from reference TRBV15 and TRBJ2-1 gives the full variable domain: DAGVTQTPRHEVAEKGQTIILKCEPVSGHNDLFWYRQTKIQGLELLSYFRSKSLMEDGGAFKDRFKAEMLNSSFSTLKIQPTEPKDSAVYLCASSLGQHYAEQFFGPGTRLTVL.

Turning to this clone: All gene names here are mouse names. CDR3 bases read: TGTGCCAGCTCTCTCAGTGAGGACAGGGAGGGACCTAGTGCAGAAACGCTGTAT. It is translated as CASSLSEDREGPSAETLY. The complete CDR3 sequence is CASSLSEDREGPSAETLYF. This chain links TRBV12-2 with TRBJ2-3, with 8 bases identical to TRBD1. Read coverage stops 1 residue before the CDR3 terminus; the germline J gene supplies the remainder. The V gene end was trimmed by 0 bases and the J gene end by 0 bases; junction bases not matched to a gene: 13. This CDR3 comprises 19 residues. Germline CDR1 is SGHLS and CDR2 is HYDKME. Full variable domain (rest looked up from reference TRBV12-2 and TRBJ2-3): NSGVVQSPRYIIKGKGERSILKCIPISGHLSVAWYQQTQGQELKFFIQHYDKMERDKGNLPSRFSVQQFDDYHSEMNMSALELEDSAVYFCASSLSEDREGPSAETLYFGSGTRLTVL.

As to this clone: Any gene name here is a mouse gene name. The CDR3 goes on 1 residue after the read ends, and that part is filled in from the germline J gene. The chain couples TRBV20 to TRBJ2-1, with D possibly matching TRBD1 (6 bases). Germline V gene lookup returns CDR1 GFQATS and CDR2 STVNSAI. Between the trimmed V and J ends, which lost 4 bases and 3 bases, there was a span of 10 bases. This CDR3 has 13 residues. The CDR3: CGAKQGGYAEQFF. Partial CDR3 DNA: TGTGGTGCTAAACAGGGTGGCTATGCTGAGCAGTTC.

This clone was detected once. Gene names denote mouse genes. Sequencing ends 1 residue short of the CDR3 end; the germline J gene provides the rest. Other DNA sequences in this sample translate to the same CDR3. The J gene is TRBJ1-4, the V gene TRBV20; 9 bases agree with TRBD1. V shed 6 bases and J 4 bases; nucleotides not matched to a gene: 3. The CDR3 is 13 residues long. The germline gives CDR1 GFQATS, CDR2 STVNSAI. The CDR3 DNA, read in part, is TGTGGTGCCCGGACAGGGGTCAACGAAAGATTATTT. It is translated as CGARTGVNERLF. The complete CDR3 protein is CGARTGVNERLFF.

Points on this clone: The listed genes are named as in mouse. The sequence runs out 1 residue before the end of the CDR3; the remainder is reconstructed from the germline J gene. Other DNA sequences in the same sample also yield this CDR3. The chain uses TRBV13-2 and TRBJ2-7; the D is unclear. The CDR3 covers 11 residues. The V gene's germline CDR1 is NNHNN and CDR2 SYGAGS (reference sequence). V was shortened by 1 base and J by 3 bases, with 2 bases between the two germline ends. CDR3 amino acids: CASGDSYEQYF. The sequenced part of the CDR3 DNA is TGTGCCAGCGGTGATAGCTATGAACAGTAC.

Comments on this clone: The listed genes are named as in mouse. The CDR3 end is not reached by the read, which stops 1 residue before it; the germline J gene fills it in. The genes are TRBV1 and TRBJ1-1; D not certain. Germline V gene sequence: CDR1 NSQYPW, CDR2 LRSPGD (reference sequence). Trimming took off 1 base at V and 4 bases at J, with 7 bases between the two ends. CDR3 length: 13 amino acids. CDR3 bases read: TGCACCTGCAGTGCAGGACAAATCACAGAAGTCTTC. Its protein product is CTCSAGQITEVF. The CDR3 as a whole reads CTCSAGQITEVFF. The complete variable domain, with remaining parts taken from reference TRBV1 and TRBJ1-1, reads VTLLEQNPRWRLVPRGQAVNLRCILKNSQYPWMSWYQQDLQKQLQWLFTLRSPGDKEVKSLPGADYLATRVTDTELRLQVANMSQGRTLYCTCSAGQITEVFFGKGTRLTVV.

Regarding this clone: Any gene name here is a mouse gene name. CDR3 residues: CASSQESWGNYAEQFF. Partial CDR3 DNA: TGTGCCAGCAGCCAAGAAAGCTGGGGGAACTATGCTGAGCAGTTC. V and J are TRBV5 and TRBJ2-1; 7 nucleotides align to TRBD2. The read gets to within 1 residue of the CDR3 end, and the germline J gene fills in the rest. Germline V gene sequence: CDR1 LGHNA, CDR2 YNLKQL (reference sequence). V lost 0 bases, J lost 1 base, and 3 bases stayed unmatched. There are 16 residues in the CDR3.

Details on this clone: Gene names refer to mouse genes. The read halts 1 residue ahead of the CDR3 end, with the missing end drawn from the germline J gene. The genes are TRBV13-3 and TRBJ1-6; D not resolved. TRBJ1-6 is known as an ORF, though its function is uncertain. This CDR3 region has 14 residues. Trimming cost V 1 base and J 7 bases, with 9 bases left between them. Germline V gene data show CDR1 as NNHDY and CDR2 as SYVADS. CDR3 loop: CASSDSGRNSPLYF. CDR3 bases read: TGTGCCAGCAGTGATTCGGGAAGGAATTCGCCCCTCTAC.

About this clone itself: Gene names refer to mouse genes. The CDR3 end lies 1 residue beyond the end of the read and is filled in from the germline J gene. The chain couples TRBV13-1 to TRBJ1-3; TRBD1 matches 7 bases. The CDR3 covers 14 residues. V was pared by 7 bases and J by 0 bases, with 4 bases of the junction left unmatched. Germline V CDR1 and CDR2: NSHNY, SYGAGN. The part of the CDR3 DNA that was read is TGTGCCAGCCGGACAGGAGATTCTGGAAATACGCTCTAT. Its translation is CASRTGDSGNTLY. The entire CDR3 reads CASRTGDSGNTLYF.

A word on this clone: These gene names are mouse names. Read coverage stops 1 residue before the CDR3 terminus; the germline J gene supplies the remainder. This chain uses TRBV16 with TRBJ2-7, with 8 nucleotides matching TRBD2. The CDR3 sequence is 12 residues long. Germline V gene data show CDR1 as SGHSA and CDR2 as FRNQAP. V shed 5 bases, J shed 6 bases, and the junction held 3 bases outside the gene matches. The covered CDR3 bases are TGTGCAAGCAGCCCCTGGGGGGTTGAACAGTAC. Protein: CASSPWGVEQY. The CDR3, in full, reads CASSPWGVEQYF. Combining the CDR3 with reference TRBV16 and TRBJ2-7 gives the whole variable domain NAGVIQTPRHKVTGKGQEATLWCEPISGHSAVFWYRQTIVQGLEFLTYFRNQAPIDDSGMPKERFSAQMPNQSHSTLKIQSTQPQDSAVYLCASSPWGVEQYFGPGTRLTVL.

Turning to this clone: Genes and germline come from the mouse. The DNA ends 1 residue before the CDR3 does, and the rest of the CDR3 is filled in from the germline J gene. V and J are TRBV13-1 and TRBJ2-2; 12 bases align to TRBD1. CDR1 and CDR2 from the germline V gene are NSHNY and SYGAGN. The CDR3 is 18 amino acids. With 3 bases clipped from V and 0 bases from J, the junction kept 6 bases outside the gene matches. This CDR3 is CASSAGTGGAANTGQLYF. CDR3 DNA, as far as it was read: TGTGCCAGCAGTGCCGGGACAGGGGGCGCGGCAAACACCGGGCAGCTCTAC.

Regarding this clone: Gene and germline names: mouse. From the germline J gene comes the end of the CDR3, since the read stops 1 residue before it. The chain links TRBV13-1 to TRBJ1-1, with 7 bases aligning to TRBD1. J lost 2 bases, V lost 3 bases, and 4 bases had no gene match. Germline loops: CDR1 NSHNY, CDR2 SYGAGN. This CDR3 spans 14 amino acids. The DNA read from the CDR3 is TGTGCCAGCAGTGGGACAGGACCCAACACAGAAGTCTTC. Translating it yields CASSGTGPNTEVF. The full CDR3 reads CASSGTGPNTEVFF.

For this clone: Here the gene names and germline are mouse. The read terminates 1 residue before the CDR3 end, so the remaining end is supplied by the germline J gene. The gene calls are TRBV2 and TRBJ2-1, with TRBD1 matching 9 bases. J was trimmed by 3 bases and V by 2 bases; bases with no gene match: 2. Germline V lookup: CDR1 LGHNA, CDR2 YSYQKL. The CDR3 is 15 amino acids. CDR3 loop: CASSQTGQGYAEQFF. CDR3 bases read: TGTGCCAGCAGCCAAACGGGACAGGGCTATGCTGAGCAGTTC.

Concerning this clone itself: Gene names are the mouse ones. Read coverage stops 1 residue before the CDR3 terminus; the germline J gene supplies the remainder. This chain links TRBV12-1 with TRBJ2-7; TRBD2 matches at 8 bases. CDR3 length equals 13 residues. Losses at the gene ends were 4 bases for V and 1 base for J; bases not matched to a gene: 2. The germline gives CDR1 SGHSN, CDR2 HYEKVE. The CDR3 DNA, read in part, is TGTGCCAGCTCGCGACTGGGGTCCTATGAACAGTAC. Translation gives CASSRLGSYEQY. The full CDR3 protein reads CASSRLGSYEQYF.

Regarding this clone: Germline and genes here are mouse. The read halts 1 residue ahead of the CDR3 end, with the missing end drawn from the germline J gene. The rearrangement joins TRBV13-2 to TRBJ2-7; TRBD2 matches at 8 bases. The germline V gene encodes CDR1 NNHNN and CDR2 SYGAGS (reference sequence). The CDR3 runs to 14 residues. V shed 3 bases and J 3 bases; nucleotides not matched to a gene: 5. The DNA read from the CDR3 is TGTGCCAGCGGTGGACTGGGGAACCTCTATGAACAGTAC. It encodes CASGGLGNLYEQY. Given in full, the CDR3 is CASGGLGNLYEQYF.

As to this clone: Mouse germline and gene names are used. Coverage ceases 1 residue before the CDR3 finishes, and the germline J gene fills in the end. The sample holds other DNA sequences that translate to the same CDR3. The chain recombines TRBV19 with TRBJ2-5, with D hard to call. CDR3 length equals 13 residues. V lost 0 bases and J lost 3, with 5 bases in between. Per germline, CDR1 FNHDT and CDR2 SITEND (reference sequence). Incomplete CDR3 DNA: TGTGCCAGCAGTATAGGGCAGCAAGACACCCAGTAC. Amino acids: CASSIGQQDTQY. The CDR3 as a whole reads CASSIGQQDTQYF.

To note about this clone: Gene names are the mouse ones. The CDR3 DNA, read in part, is TGTGCCAGCTCTCTCGAGGGGAACTCCGACTACACC. Its protein product is CASSLEGNSDYT. The whole CDR3 protein is CASSLEGNSDYTF. The gene calls are TRBV12-1 and TRBJ1-2; tentatively, D is TRBD1 (5 bases). The sequenced fragment ends 1 residue before the CDR3 boundary, so the rest is inferred from the germline J gene. The CDR3 runs 13 residues. Trimming took off 0 bases at V and 2 bases at J, with 6 bases between the two ends. Per germline, CDR1 SGHSN and CDR2 HYEKVE.

This clone was picked up a small number of times. Germline and genes here are mouse. The read is 1 residue too short to cover the CDR3 end, so that end is filled in from the germline J gene. J is TRBJ2-7 and V is TRBV13-2; possible D gene TRBD1, 6 bases. V was shortened by 3 bases and J by 0 bases, with 10 bases between the two germline ends. In germline, CDR1 is NNHNN, CDR2 SYGAGS (reference sequence). This CDR3 has 14 amino acids. The CDR3 region is CASGGDTSSYEQYF. The sequenced CDR3 bases are TGTGCCAGCGGTGGGGACACGAGCTCCTATGAACAGTAC.

About this clone: The gene symbols are mouse symbols. With the read ending 1 residue before the CDR3 end, the germline J gene is used to fill in that end. J is TRBJ1-4 and V is TRBV5, with D perhaps TRBD1 (5 bases). The CDR3 runs to 15 residues. V lost 4 bases and J lost 0, with 9 bases in between. Germline values: CDR1 LGHNA, CDR2 YNLKQL (reference sequence). This chain's CDR3 is CASSLGAVSNERLFF. The CDR3 bases that were read are TGTGCCAGCAGCCTCGGGGCGGTTTCCAACGAAAGATTATTT.

This clone was found a few times. Here the gene names and germline are mouse. The missing CDR3 end, 1 residue past where the read stops, is filled in from the germline J gene. J is TRBJ2-7 and V is TRBV17; the match to TRBD1 covers 7 bases. Germline-derived CDR1 and CDR2 are MNHDT and YYDKIL. The CDR3 has 12 amino acids. V lost 5 bases to trimming and J lost 4 bases; unmatched junction nucleotides: 2. The CDR3 loop is CASSPGQYEQYF. The sequenced part of the CDR3 DNA is TGTGCTAGCAGTCCGGGACAGTATGAACAGTAC.

Of note for this clone: Genes and germline are mouse. The CDR3 is cut off 1 residue early in the read; its end comes from the germline J gene. V usage is TRBV13-2 and J usage is TRBJ2-5; the match to TRBD2 covers 10 bases. Germline-derived CDR1 and CDR2 are NNHNN and SYGAGS (reference sequence). This CDR3 region has 17 residues. The ends lost 0 bases at V and 1 base at J; junction bases unmatched: 5. CDR3 sequence: CASGDASGGAHQDTQYF. The covered CDR3 bases are TGTGCCAGCGGTGATGCCTCTGGGGGGGCGCACCAAGACACCCAGTAC.

Turning to this clone: Gene names and germline refer to mouse. The DNA ends 1 residue before the CDR3 does, and the rest of the CDR3 is filled in from the germline J gene. V gene TRBV4 combines with J gene TRBJ2-1; tentatively, D is TRBD1 (6 bases). Germline assignment: CDR1 LGHDT and CDR2 YNNKQL (reference sequence). CDR3 length: 14 amino acids. With 3 bases removed from V and 2 bases from J, the gap between germline ends came to 8 bases. The covered CDR3 bases are TGTGCCAGCAGCTACAGGGGAGACTATGCTGAGCAGTTC. Translation: CASSYRGDYAEQF. The entire CDR3 sequence reads CASSYRGDYAEQFF.